The T cell receptor beta chain under discussion was sequenced for a study of blood T cell repertoires in COVID-19. For this clone: This CDR3 is also generated by other DNA sequences in the sample.

With 1 base removed from V and 5 bases from J, the gap between germline ends came to 8 bases. CDR3 size: 13 residues. Profiling relied on immunoSEQ multiplex PCR, and the TCRdb table lists in-frame clones only, not all of them. The profile shows more than 140,000 clones, around 90% of them singletons. V usage is TRBV12-3 or TRBV12-4 and J usage is TRBJ1-2; maybe TRBD1 (5 bases). The clonotype comes from a woman aged 55-69 years with acute or convalescent COVID-19. Sequenced material: peripheral blood. The CDR3 DNA follows: TGTGCCAGCAGTTTAGGAACAGGATATGGCTACACCTTC. This gives the protein CASSLGTGYGYTF.